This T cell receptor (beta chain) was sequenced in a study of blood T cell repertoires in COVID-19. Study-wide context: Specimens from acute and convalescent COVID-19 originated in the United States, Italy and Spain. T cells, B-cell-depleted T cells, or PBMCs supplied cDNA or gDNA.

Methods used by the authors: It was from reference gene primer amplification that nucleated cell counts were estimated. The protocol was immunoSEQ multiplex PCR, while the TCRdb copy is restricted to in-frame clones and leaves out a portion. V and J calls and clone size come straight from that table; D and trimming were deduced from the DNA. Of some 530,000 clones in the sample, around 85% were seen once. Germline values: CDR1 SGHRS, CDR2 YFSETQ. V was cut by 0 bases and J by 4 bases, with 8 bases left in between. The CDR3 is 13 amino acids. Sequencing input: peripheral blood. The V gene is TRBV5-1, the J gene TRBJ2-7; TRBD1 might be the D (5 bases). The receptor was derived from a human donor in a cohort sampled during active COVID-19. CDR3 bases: TGCGCCAGCAGCTTGGGACAGAGATACGAGCAGTACTTC. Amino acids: CASSLGQRYEQYF.